One sample yielded the 6 T cell receptor beta chains listed below, sequenced in a study of regulatory T cells in long-lasting Graves disease. The TCR beta library used iRepertoire HTBI primers with Arm-PCR amplification of CDR3. One entry per CDR3 protein results from TCRdb running MiXCR on the multiplex PCR reads. The sample contains roughly 400,000 distinct CDR3 sequences, 15% to 20% of which appear only once. Indicated time point: newly diagnosed GD, antithyroid drugs for less than 3 months. RNA from PBMCs was the source of the TCR library. These data also featured in a second study, about T cells in Graves' hyperthyroidism and ophthalmopathy.

The specimen comprised peripheral blood mononuclear cells (PBMCs), sampled at new diagnosis, from a patient treated with antithyroid drugs. Every receptor here comes from a woman aged 18-29 years with Graves disease.

Ten or more counts support this clonotype. The CDR3 protein is CASSLTPPSYEQYF. The CDR3 nucleotides read TGTGCCAGCAGCTTGACTCCGCCCTCCTACGAGCAGTACTTC. This chain connects TRBV6-1 to TRBJ2-7; unclear D gene. The ends were cut back, 6 bases at V and 0 bases at J, with 12 bases in the middle. Germline lookup yields CDR1 MNHNS and CDR2 SASEGT. There are 14 residues in the CDR3.

This clonotype was observed a handful of times. The chain links TRBV5-1 to TRBJ2-7, with D perhaps TRBD2 (6 bases). Trimming pared 6 bases from V and 12 bases from J, leaving 19 bases between. CDR1 and CDR2 (germline): SGHRS, YFSETQ. This CDR3 has 12 amino acids. The CDR3 protein is CASTGLPDPSYF. CDR3 in DNA: TGCGCCAGCACGGGACTCCCGGATCCATCGTACTTC.

This chain uses TRBV3-1 with TRBJ1-5; D not resolved. Germline CDR1 and CDR2: LGHDT and YNNKEL (reference sequence). The CDR3 is 16 residues long. Trimming removed 0 bases at V and 0 bases at J, with 9 bases between. Here the CDR3 reads CASSQDQGYSNQPQHF. For the CDR3, the DNA is TGTGCCAGCAGCCAAGATCAAGGGTATAGCAATCAGCCCCAGCATTTT.

This clonotype was picked up many times. J is TRBJ1-2 and V is TRBV11-2; 7 bases line up with TRBD1. The CDR3 length is 15 residues. The V segment lost 6 bases and the J segment 2 bases; nucleotides outside the gene matches: 9. Germline CDR1 reads SGHAT; CDR2 reads FQNNGV. The CDR3 spells CASRQGTDLNYGYTF. The CDR3 nucleotides read TGTGCCAGCAGACAGGGGACAGACTTAAACTATGGCTACACCTTC.

This clonotype was counted only a few times. CDR3 amino acids: CASSPTGDVYNEQFF. As DNA, the CDR3 is TGTGCCAGCTCACCGACAGGGGATGTCTACAATGAGCAGTTCTTC. V and J are TRBV18 and TRBJ2-1, with TRBD1 matching over 8 bases. The CDR3 runs to 15 residues. V lost 3 bases, J lost 3 bases, and 4 bases stayed unmatched. Germline V gene sequence: CDR1 KGHSH, CDR2 LQKENI.

In its sample, this clonotype was seen a few times. The gene calls are TRBV7-8 and TRBJ2-7, with a weak D call TRBD1 (6 bases). The V gene lost 1 base and the J gene lost 9 bases, with 13 bases spanning the gap. The CDR3 consists of 13 residues. CDR1 and CDR2 from the germline V gene are SGHVS and FQNEAQ. The CDR3 nucleotides are TGTGCCAGCAGCTTAGGGGACATAGGAGTGCAGTACTTC. This encodes CASSLGDIGVQYF.